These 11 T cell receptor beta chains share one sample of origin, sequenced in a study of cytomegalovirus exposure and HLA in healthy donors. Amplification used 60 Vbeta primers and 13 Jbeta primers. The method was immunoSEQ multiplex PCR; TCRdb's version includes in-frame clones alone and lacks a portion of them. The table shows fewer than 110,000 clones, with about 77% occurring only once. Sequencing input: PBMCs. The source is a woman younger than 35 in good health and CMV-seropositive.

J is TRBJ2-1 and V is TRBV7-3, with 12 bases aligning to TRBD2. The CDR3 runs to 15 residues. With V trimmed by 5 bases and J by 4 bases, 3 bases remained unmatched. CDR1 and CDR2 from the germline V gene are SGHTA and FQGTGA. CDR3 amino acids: CASSPLAGGYNEQFF. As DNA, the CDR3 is TGTGCCAGCAGCCCCCTAGCGGGAGGGTACAATGAGCAGTTCTTC.

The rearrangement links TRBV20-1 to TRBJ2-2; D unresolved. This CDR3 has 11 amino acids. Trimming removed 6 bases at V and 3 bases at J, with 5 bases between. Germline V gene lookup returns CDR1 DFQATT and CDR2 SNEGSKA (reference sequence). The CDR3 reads CSAADTGELFF. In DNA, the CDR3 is TGCAGTGCGGCCGACACCGGGGAGCTGTTTTTT.

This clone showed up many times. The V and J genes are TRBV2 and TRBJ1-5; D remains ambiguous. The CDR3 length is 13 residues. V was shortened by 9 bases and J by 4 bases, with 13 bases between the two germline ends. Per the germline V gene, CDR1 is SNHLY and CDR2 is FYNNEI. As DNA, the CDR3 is TGTGCCAGTGGGTACGGGGAAAATCAGCCCCAGCATTTT. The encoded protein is CASGYGENQPQHF.

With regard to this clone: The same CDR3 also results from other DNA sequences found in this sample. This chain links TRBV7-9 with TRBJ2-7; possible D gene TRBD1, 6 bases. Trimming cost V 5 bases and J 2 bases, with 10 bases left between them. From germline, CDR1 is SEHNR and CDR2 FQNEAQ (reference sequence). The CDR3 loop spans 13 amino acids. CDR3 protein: CASSPRGPYEQYF. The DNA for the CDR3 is TGTGCCAGCAGCCCCAGGGGACCCTACGAGCAGTACTTC.

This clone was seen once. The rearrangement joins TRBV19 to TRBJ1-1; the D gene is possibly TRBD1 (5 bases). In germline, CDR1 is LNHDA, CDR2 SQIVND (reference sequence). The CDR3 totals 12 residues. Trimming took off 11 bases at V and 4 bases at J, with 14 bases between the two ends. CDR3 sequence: CAASGLGTEAFF. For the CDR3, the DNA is TGTGCCGCCTCGGGACTCGGCACTGAAGCTTTCTTT.

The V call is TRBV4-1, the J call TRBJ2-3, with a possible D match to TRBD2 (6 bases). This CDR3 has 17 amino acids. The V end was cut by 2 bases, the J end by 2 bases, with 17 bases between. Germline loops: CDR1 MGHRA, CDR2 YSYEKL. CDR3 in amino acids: CASSQSSSGVATDTQYF. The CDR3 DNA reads TGCGCCAGCAGCCAATCAAGTAGCGGAGTGGCCACAGATACGCAGTATTTT.

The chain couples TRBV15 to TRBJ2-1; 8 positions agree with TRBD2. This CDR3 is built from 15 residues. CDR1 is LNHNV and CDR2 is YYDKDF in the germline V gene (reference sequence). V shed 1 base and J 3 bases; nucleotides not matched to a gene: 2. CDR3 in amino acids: CATSRGGGNYNEQFF. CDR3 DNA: TGTGCCACCAGCAGAGGCGGGGGGAACTACAATGAGCAGTTCTTC.

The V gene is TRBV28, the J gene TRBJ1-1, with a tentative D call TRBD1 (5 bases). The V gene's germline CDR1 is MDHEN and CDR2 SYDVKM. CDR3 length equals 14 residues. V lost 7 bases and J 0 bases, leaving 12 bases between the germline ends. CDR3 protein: CASTPDILNTEAFF. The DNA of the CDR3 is TGTGCCAGCACTCCGGACATCCTGAACACTGAAGCTTTCTTT. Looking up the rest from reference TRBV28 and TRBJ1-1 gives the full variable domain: DVKVTQSSRYLVKRTGEKVFLECVQDMDHENMFWYRQDPGLGLRLIYFSYDVKMKEKGDIPEGYSVSREKKERFSLILESASTNQTSMYLCASTPDILNTEAFFGQGTRLTVV.

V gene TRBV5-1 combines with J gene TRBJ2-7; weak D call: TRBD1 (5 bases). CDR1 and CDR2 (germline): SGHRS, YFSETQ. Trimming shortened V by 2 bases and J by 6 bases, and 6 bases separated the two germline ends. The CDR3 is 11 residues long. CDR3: CASSLRGEQYF. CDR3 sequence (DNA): TGCGCCAGCAGCTTAAGGGGCGAGCAGTACTTC.

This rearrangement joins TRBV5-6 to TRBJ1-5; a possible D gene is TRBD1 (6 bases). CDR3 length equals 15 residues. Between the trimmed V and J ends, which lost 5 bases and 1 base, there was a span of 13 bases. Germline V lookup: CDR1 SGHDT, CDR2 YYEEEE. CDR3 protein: CASSSGVLSNQPQHF. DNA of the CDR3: TGTGCCAGCAGTTCAGGGGTTTTAAGCAATCAGCCCCAGCATTTT.

CDR3 residues: CASSIQGGFSVNTEAFF. The CDR3 DNA sequence: TGTGCCAGCAGCATACAGGGTGGCTTTTCCGTGAACACTGAAGCTTTCTTT. This chain links TRBV21-1 with TRBJ1-1; the table assigns TRBD1, which was not confirmed against the DNA. TRBV21-1 is a pseudogene locus. This CDR3 has 17 residues.